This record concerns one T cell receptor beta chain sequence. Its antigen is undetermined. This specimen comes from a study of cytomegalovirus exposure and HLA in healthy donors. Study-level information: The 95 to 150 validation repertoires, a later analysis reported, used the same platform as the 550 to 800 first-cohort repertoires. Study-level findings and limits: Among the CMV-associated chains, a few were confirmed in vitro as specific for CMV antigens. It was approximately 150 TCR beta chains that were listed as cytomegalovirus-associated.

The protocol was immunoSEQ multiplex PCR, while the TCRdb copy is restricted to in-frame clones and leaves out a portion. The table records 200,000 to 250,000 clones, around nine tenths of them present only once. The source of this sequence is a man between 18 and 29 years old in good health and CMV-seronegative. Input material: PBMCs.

The CDR3 protein is CASRWGGNGYTF. In DNA form, the CDR3 reads TGTGCCAGTAGATGGGGGGGAAATGGCTACACCTTC. V is TRBV19 and J is TRBJ1-2; TRBD1 is a possible D gene (5 bases). V was shortened by 6 bases and J by 6 bases, with 11 bases between the two germline ends. The germline V gene encodes CDR1 LNHDA and CDR2 SQIVND (reference sequence). This CDR3 comprises 12 residues.